The 18 T cell receptor beta chains below come from one sample, sequenced in a study of regulatory T cells in long-lasting Graves disease. Stated time point: newly diagnosed GD, antithyroid drugs for less than 3 months. PBMC-extracted RNA yielded the TCR library. In building TCR beta libraries, iRepertoire HTBI primers were used together with Arm-PCR of CDR3 regions. TCRdb re-called the multiplex PCR reads through MiXCR, storing one row per CDR3 protein. Among a few hundred thousand distinct CDR3 sequences listed, 10% to 15% were seen once. These data also featured in a second study, about T cells in Graves' hyperthyroidism and ophthalmopathy.

Sequencing was performed on peripheral blood mononuclear cells (PBMCs), taken at new diagnosis, from a patient treated with antithyroid drugs. These receptors were obtained from a woman in her late teens or twenties with Graves disease.

In this sample, this clonotype turned up a few times. The V call is TRBV7-9, the J call TRBJ2-5; 9 positions agree with TRBD2. Per germline, CDR1 SEHNR and CDR2 FQNEAQ (reference sequence). The CDR3 has 17 residues. V shed 2 bases, J shed 1 base, and the junction held 8 bases outside the gene matches. The CDR3 reads CASSLIEAGGLQETQYF. In DNA, the CDR3 is TGTGCCAGCAGCTTAATTGAGGCGGGAGGGCTCCAAGAGACCCAGTACTTC.

The sample holds many counts of this clonotype. This rearrangement joins TRBV12-3 or TRBV12-4 to TRBJ2-4, with TRBD1 identical over 7 bases. The CDR3 contains 15 residues. J lost 7 bases, V lost 5 bases, and 11 bases had no gene match. The CDR3 DNA reads TGTGCCAGCAGTCTCAGGGGGACCAGGGCGAACATTCAGTACTTC. It encodes CASSLRGTRANIQYF.

The sample holds many counts of this clonotype. The chain recombines TRBV11-1 with TRBJ2-1; D unclear. Trimming shortened V by 5 bases and J by 0 bases, and 14 bases separated the two germline ends. The V gene's germline CDR1 is SGHAT and CDR2 FQDESV (reference sequence). The CDR3 has 16 amino acids. The CDR3 bases are TGTGCCAGCAGCGTGACGATGTTAAGCTCCTACAATGAGCAGTTCTTC. It codes for CASSVTMLSSYNEQFF.

This clonotype was picked up many times. The gene calls are TRBV2 and TRBJ1-5; 12 positions agree with TRBD1. The CDR3 is 16 amino acids. CDR1 is SNHLY and CDR2 is FYNNEI in the germline V gene. The junction had 5 bases not matched to a gene; V was cut back by 3 bases and J by 5 bases. CDR3 DNA: TGTGCCAGCAGTGATACCGGGACAGGGGGCGATCAGCCCCAGCATTTT. It codes for CASSDTGTGGDQPQHF.

The chain is built from TRBV11-1 and TRBJ2-1; maybe TRBD1 (5 bases). The CDR3 runs to 17 residues. Germline loops: CDR1 SGHAT, CDR2 FQDESV (reference sequence). V was trimmed by 2 bases and J by 4 bases, leaving 18 bases between them. The CDR3 protein is CASSLSLTAKRYNEQFF. In DNA form, the CDR3 reads TGTGCCAGCAGCTTATCCCTGACAGCTAAAAGATACAATGAGCAGTTCTTC. The full variable domain, in which reference TRBV11-1 and TRBJ2-1 provide the parts outside the CDR3, is EAEVAQSPRYKITEKSQAVAFWCDPISGHATLYWYRQILGQGPELLVQFQDESVVDDSQLPKDRFSAERLKGVDSTLKIQPAELGDSAMYLCASSLSLTAKRYNEQFFGPGTRLTVL.

This clonotype came up many times. The chain uses TRBV3-1 and TRBJ2-7; D ambiguous. Germline values: CDR1 LGHDT, CDR2 YNNKEL (reference sequence). V lost 0 bases, J lost 5 bases, and 8 bases lay in between. The CDR3 has 13 amino acids. The CDR3 here is CASSQEDSNEQYF. CDR3 sequence (DNA): TGTGCCAGCAGCCAAGAAGATAGTAACGAGCAGTACTTC.

In its sample, this clonotype was seen many times. The DNA for the CDR3 is TGTGCCAGCAGTTTAGGCCTTGGGGGCTATGGCTACACCTTC. Its translation: CASSLGLGGYGYTF. The chain couples TRBV28 to TRBJ1-2, with D possibly TRBD1 on 5 matching bases. The CDR3 runs to 14 residues. Germline V gives CDR1 MDHEN, CDR2 SYDVKM. V was trimmed by 2 bases and J by 4 bases, leaving 11 bases between them.

This clonotype appeared many times. The V and J genes are TRBV3-1 and TRBJ2-7; 8 nucleotides line up with TRBD2. The trim removed 1 base at V and 5 bases at J, leaving 10 bases unmatched. Germline V lookup: CDR1 LGHDT, CDR2 YNNKEL (reference sequence). The CDR3 is 16 residues long. For the CDR3, the DNA is TGTGCCAGCAGCCAAGGTAGCGGGACTATTAGCAACGAGCAGTACTTC. As protein: CASSQGSGTISNEQYF.

This clonotype was recorded many times. The gene calls are TRBV12-3 or TRBV12-4 and TRBJ2-4; 8 bases agree with TRBD1. The CDR3 sequence is 16 residues long. With 6 bases clipped from V and 3 bases from J, the junction kept 10 bases outside the gene matches. This CDR3 is CASSHRQGLGKNIQYF. The CDR3 bases are TGTGCCAGCAGCCACCGACAGGGGTTAGGCAAAAACATTCAGTACTTC.

This clonotype was detected many times. V is TRBV29-1 and J is TRBJ2-1; D call uncertain. This CDR3 has 12 amino acids. Germline loops: CDR1 SQVTM, CDR2 ANQGSEA. Trimming left V 2 bases short and J 6 bases short, with 8 bases between. The CDR3 sequence is CSVESLINEQFF. The CDR3 region has the DNA TGCAGCGTTGAATCACTAATCAATGAGCAGTTCTTC.

This clonotype was observed at least ten times. This sequence joins TRBV6-1 and TRBJ2-4; TRBD2 aligns across 7 bases. Trimming took 5 bases from V and 5 from J; bases not matched to a gene: 3. The V gene's germline CDR1 is MNHNS and CDR2 SASEGT. The CDR3 covers 13 residues. This CDR3 reads CASSQGLQNIQYF. The CDR3 DNA is TGTGCCAGCAGTCAGGGACTACAAAACATTCAGTACTTC.

This clonotype was picked up many times. The J gene is TRBJ2-1, the V gene TRBV28; D tentatively reads TRBD1 or TRBD2 (5 bases each). Deletions cut 6 bases from V and 10 bases from J, with 10 bases between. CDR1 is MDHEN, CDR2 SYDVKM, per germline. The CDR3 contains 11 residues. CDR3 protein: CASRRGIEQFF. The CDR3 DNA reads TGTGCCAGCAGACGGGGCATCGAGCAGTTCTTC.

This clonotype has a count of ten or more. This chain links TRBV10-3 with TRBJ1-1, with D perhaps TRBD1 (6 bases). The germline V gene has CDR1 ENHRY and CDR2 SYGVKD. Trimming pared 8 bases from V and 1 base from J, leaving 17 bases between. CDR3 length: 15 residues. The CDR3: CAIRRGADSNTEAFF. The CDR3 DNA sequence: TGTGCCATCCGAAGGGGGGCAGATTCGAACACTGAAGCTTTCTTT.

This clonotype was counted many times. This sequence joins TRBV2 and TRBJ2-5; TRBD1 might be the D (6 bases). Germline CDR1 is SNHLY and CDR2 is FYNNEI. This CDR3 is built from 18 residues. V was pared by 4 bases and J by 5 bases, with 26 bases between. The CDR3 DNA reads as TGTGCCAGCAGTGCTCGATCCCCCGCGACTGAAACAGGGGAGACCCAGTACTTC. Translating gives CASSARSPATETGETQYF.

This clonotype showed up many times. V and J are TRBV2 and TRBJ2-3; TRBD2 aligns across 9 bases. This CDR3 spans 16 amino acids. V shed 10 bases and J 3 bases; nucleotides not matched to a gene: 14. Germline V gene lookup returns CDR1 SNHLY and CDR2 FYNNEI. The CDR3 nucleotides read TGTGCCAACCTAGTCGCGACTAGCGGCCTTACAGATACGCAGTATTTT. As protein: CANLVATSGLTDTQYF.

This clonotype was counted many times. The chain couples TRBV2 to TRBJ2-7, with TRBD1 identical over 7 bases. This CDR3 contains 14 residues. V was clipped by 4 bases and J by 3 bases; unmatched bases: 6. Germline CDR1 reads SNHLY; CDR2 reads FYNNEI. The CDR3 nucleotides are TGTGCCAGCAGTGGGACAGGACCTTTCTACGAGCAGTACGTC. This codes for CASSGTGPFYEQYV.

In this sample, this clonotype turned up many times. The chain combines TRBV12-5 with TRBJ1-2; TRBD1 agrees at 9 bases. CDR1 is LGHNT and CDR2 is FRNRAP in the germline V gene. With V trimmed by 6 bases and J by 12 bases, 14 bases remained unmatched. This CDR3 is built from 14 residues. This CDR3 is CASGQTGGGWRNTF. The DNA for the CDR3 is TGTGCTAGTGGCCAAACAGGGGGCGGTTGGAGAAACACCTTC.

At least ten counts were recorded for this clonotype. Since a much larger clone is just one base distant, this may be a read error. The rearrangement joins TRBV5-4 to TRBJ1-1, with D unclear. The length of the CDR3 is 12 residues. V was cut by 0 bases and J by 4 bases, with 4 bases left in between. Germline V lookup: CDR1 SGHNT, CDR2 YYREEE (reference sequence). The CDR3 sequence: CASSLGSTEAFF. The CDR3 nucleotides read TGTGCCAGCAGCTTGGGGAGCACTGAAGCTTTCTTT.